The sequence of this T cell receptor (beta chain) was determined in a study of cytomegalovirus exposure and HLA in healthy donors. Sequenced by immunoSEQ multiplex PCR; TCRdb stores in-frame clones only, minus some. Counted here are 200,000 to 250,000 clones, over 70% occurring once; the ten biggest clones make up more than 12%. Findings and caveats of the study: Among TCR beta chains, those listed as cytomegalovirus-associated numbered about 150.

For this clone: Antigen unknown.

The sequence derives from a woman in her 30s in good health and CMV-seropositive. Sequencing input: PBMCs.

CDR3 in DNA: TGTGCCAGCAGGGACCGGGACAGTAACACCTACGAGCAGTACTTC. Translated, it gives CASRDRDSNTYEQYF. This rearrangement joins TRBV6-1 to TRBJ2-7, with 7 positions matching TRBD1. The CDR3 sequence is 15 residues long. Germline CDR1 MNHNS, CDR2 SASEGT. The trim removed 6 bases at V and 2 bases at J, leaving 10 bases unmatched.